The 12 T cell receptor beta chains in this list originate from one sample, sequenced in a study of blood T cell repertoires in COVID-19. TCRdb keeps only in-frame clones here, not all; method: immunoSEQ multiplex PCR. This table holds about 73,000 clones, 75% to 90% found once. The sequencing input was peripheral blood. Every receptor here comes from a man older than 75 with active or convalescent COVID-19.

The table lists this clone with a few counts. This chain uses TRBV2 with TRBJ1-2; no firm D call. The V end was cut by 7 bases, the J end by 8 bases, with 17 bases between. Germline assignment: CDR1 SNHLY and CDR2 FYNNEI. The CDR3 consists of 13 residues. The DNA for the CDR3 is TGTGCCAGCACCGGGATCCAAAGGTGGGGCTACACCTTC. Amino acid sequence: CASTGIQRWGYTF.

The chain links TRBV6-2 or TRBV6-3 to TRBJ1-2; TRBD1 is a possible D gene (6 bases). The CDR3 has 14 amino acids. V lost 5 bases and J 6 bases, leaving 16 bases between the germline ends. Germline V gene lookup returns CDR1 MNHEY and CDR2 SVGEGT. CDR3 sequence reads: CASSRSGASNGYTF. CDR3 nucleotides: TGTGCCAGCAGTCGGTCAGGGGCGAGTAATGGCTACACCTTC.

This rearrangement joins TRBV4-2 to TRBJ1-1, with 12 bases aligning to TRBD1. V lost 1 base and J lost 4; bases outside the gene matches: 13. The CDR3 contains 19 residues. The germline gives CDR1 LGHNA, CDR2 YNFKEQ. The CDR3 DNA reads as TGTGCCAGCAGCCAAGGTGCAGGCGGGACAGGGGGCTTGGGCACTGAAGCTTTCTTT. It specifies CASSQGAGGTGGLGTEAFF.

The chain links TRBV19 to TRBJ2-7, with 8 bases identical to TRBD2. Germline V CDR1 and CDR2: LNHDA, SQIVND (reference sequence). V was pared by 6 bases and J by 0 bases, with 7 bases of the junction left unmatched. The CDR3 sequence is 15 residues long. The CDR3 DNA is TGTGCCAGTAGAGCTAGCGGGCTAAGCTCCTACGAGCAGTACTTC. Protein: CASRASGLSSYEQYF.

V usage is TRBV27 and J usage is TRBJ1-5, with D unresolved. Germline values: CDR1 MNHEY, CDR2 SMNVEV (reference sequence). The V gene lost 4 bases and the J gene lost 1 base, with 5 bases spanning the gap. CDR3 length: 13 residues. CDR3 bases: TGTGCCAGCAGTTGGAGCAGCAATCAGCCCCAGCATTTT. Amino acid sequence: CASSWSSNQPQHF.

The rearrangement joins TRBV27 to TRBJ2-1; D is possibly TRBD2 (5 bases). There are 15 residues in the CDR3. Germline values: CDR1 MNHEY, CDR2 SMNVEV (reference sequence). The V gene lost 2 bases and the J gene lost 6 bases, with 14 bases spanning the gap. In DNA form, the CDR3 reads TGTGCCAGCAGTTTAGCAAAGATTGGGAGCAATGAGCAGTTCTTC. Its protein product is CASSLAKIGSNEQFF.

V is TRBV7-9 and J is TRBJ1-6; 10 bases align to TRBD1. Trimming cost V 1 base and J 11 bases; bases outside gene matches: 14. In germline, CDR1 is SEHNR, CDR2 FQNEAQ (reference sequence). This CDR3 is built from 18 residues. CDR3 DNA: TGTGCCAGCAGCTTAGGATGGGACAGGGGCCGTGCCGCGGCACCCCTCCACTTT. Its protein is CASSLGWDRGRAAAPLHF.

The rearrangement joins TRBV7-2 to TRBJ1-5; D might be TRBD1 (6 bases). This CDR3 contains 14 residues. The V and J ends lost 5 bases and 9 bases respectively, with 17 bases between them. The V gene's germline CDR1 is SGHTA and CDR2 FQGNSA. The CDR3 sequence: CASSVGQQKGPQHF. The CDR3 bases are TGTGCCAGCAGCGTAGGACAGCAAAAAGGGCCCCAGCATTTT.

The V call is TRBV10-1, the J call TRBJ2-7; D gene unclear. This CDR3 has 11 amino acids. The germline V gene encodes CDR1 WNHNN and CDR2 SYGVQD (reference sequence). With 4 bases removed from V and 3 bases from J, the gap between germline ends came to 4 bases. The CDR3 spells CASSVGYEQYF. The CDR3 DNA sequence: TGCGCCAGCAGTGTCGGCTACGAGCAGTACTTC.

The CDR3: CASTLRGLSYEQYF. DNA of the CDR3: TGTGCCAGCACCCTTAGGGGACTATCCTACGAGCAGTACTTC. This chain joins TRBV7-2 and TRBJ2-7; 7 positions match TRBD2. Trimming took 7 bases from V and 1 from J; bases not matched to a gene: 7. CDR1 is SGHTA and CDR2 is FQGNSA in the germline V gene. The CDR3 contains 14 residues.

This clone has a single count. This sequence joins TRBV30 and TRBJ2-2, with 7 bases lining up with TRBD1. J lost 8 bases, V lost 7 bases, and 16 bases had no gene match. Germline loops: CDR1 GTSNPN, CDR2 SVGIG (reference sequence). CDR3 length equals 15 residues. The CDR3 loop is CASTLRGLAKGELFF. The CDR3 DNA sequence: TGTGCCTCCACTCTTAGGGGGCTAGCAAAAGGGGAGCTGTTTTTT.

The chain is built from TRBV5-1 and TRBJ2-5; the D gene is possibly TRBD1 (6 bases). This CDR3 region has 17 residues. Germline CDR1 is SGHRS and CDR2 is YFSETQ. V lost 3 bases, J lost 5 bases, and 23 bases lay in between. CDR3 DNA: TGCGCCAGCAGCTCTCACACAGACAGGTTGTTAGGTGAGACCCAGTACTTC. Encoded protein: CASSSHTDRLLGETQYF.